These 5 T cell receptor beta chains share one sample of origin, sequenced in a study of T cells in localized non-small cell lung cancer. Produced via immunoSEQ multiplex PCR; TCRdb's table is partial and in-frame only. This sample has roughly 20,000 clones, with roughly nine tenths found just once. Material: peripheral blood, obtained before any cancer treatment. These receptors all come from a male donor at least 60 years old with stage I lung adenocarcinoma.

The chain links TRBV7-2 to TRBJ2-3, with 8 positions matching TRBD1. The V segment lost 7 bases and the J segment 6 bases; nucleotides outside the gene matches: 9. The CDR3 sequence is 14 residues long. CDR1 SGHTA and CDR2 FQGNSA come from the germline V gene. The CDR3 loop reads CASTGQGKEDTQYF. CDR3 coding DNA: TGTGCCAGCACCGGACAGGGCAAGGAGGATACGCAGTATTTT.

The CDR3 DNA reads TGTGCCAGTAGTACGGGGGACGGCATTGAAGCTTTCTTT. It specifies CASSTGDGIEAFF. The J gene is TRBJ1-1, the V gene TRBV19; D might be TRBD1 (5 bases). This CDR3 contains 13 residues. The germline gives CDR1 LNHDA, CDR2 SQIVND (reference sequence). V was trimmed by 4 bases and J by 7 bases, leaving 13 bases between them.

The V gene is TRBV5-1, the J gene TRBJ2-5; no clear D. The germline V gene encodes CDR1 SGHRS and CDR2 YFSETQ. The V and J ends lost 1 base and 1 base respectively, with 8 bases between them. This CDR3 region has 14 residues. The CDR3 here is CASSLYHSQETQYF. In DNA, the CDR3 is TGCGCCAGCAGCTTGTACCACTCCCAAGAGACCCAGTACTTC.

The J gene is TRBJ2-3, the V gene TRBV4-3; possibly TRBD1 or TRBD2 for D (5 bases each). Germline V lookup: CDR1 LGHNA, CDR2 YSLEER. V lost 0 bases and J lost 0, with 13 bases in between. The CDR3 is 17 amino acids. The CDR3 reads CASSQDPEGTSTDTQYF. In DNA form, the CDR3 reads TGCGCCAGCAGCCAAGATCCGGAAGGGACGAGCACAGATACGCAGTATTTT.

The gene calls are TRBV11-1 and TRBJ2-7, with 7 positions matching TRBD1. This CDR3 region has 15 residues. Germline V gene lookup returns CDR1 SGHAT and CDR2 FQDESV (reference sequence). The trim removed 1 base at V and 2 bases at J, leaving 5 bases unmatched. The CDR3 DNA sequence: TGTGCCAGCAGCTTAGAGATAGACAGGGCCTACGAGCAGTACTTC. It yields the protein CASSLEIDRAYEQYF.